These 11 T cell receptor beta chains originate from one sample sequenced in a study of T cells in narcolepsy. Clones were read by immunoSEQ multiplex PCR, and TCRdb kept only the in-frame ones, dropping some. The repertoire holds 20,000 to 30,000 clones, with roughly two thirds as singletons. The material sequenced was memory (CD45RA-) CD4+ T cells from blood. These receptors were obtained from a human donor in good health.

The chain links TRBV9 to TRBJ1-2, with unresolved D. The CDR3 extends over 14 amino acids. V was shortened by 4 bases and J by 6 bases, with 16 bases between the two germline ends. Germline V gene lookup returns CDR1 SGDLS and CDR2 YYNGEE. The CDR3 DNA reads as TGTGCCAGCAGCCCCGTTGGGCCTCGAGATGGCTACACCTTC. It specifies CASSPVGPRDGYTF.

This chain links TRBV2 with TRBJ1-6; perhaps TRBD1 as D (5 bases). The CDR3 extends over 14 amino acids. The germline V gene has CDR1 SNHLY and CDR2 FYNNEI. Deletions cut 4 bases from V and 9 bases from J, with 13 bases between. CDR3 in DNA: TGTGCCAGCAGTGCCGGGCAGGGACTTTCACCCCTCCACTTT. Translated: CASSAGQGLSPLHF.

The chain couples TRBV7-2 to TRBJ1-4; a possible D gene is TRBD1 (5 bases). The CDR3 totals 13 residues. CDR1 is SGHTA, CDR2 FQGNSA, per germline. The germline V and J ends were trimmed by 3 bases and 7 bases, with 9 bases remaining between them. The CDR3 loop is CASSFMGGEKLFF. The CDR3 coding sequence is TGTGCCAGCAGCTTCATGGGGGGTGAAAAACTGTTTTTT. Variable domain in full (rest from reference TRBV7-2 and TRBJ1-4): GAGVSQSPSNKVTEKGKDVELRCDPISGHTALYWYRQSLGQGLEFLIYFQGNSAPDKSGLPSDRFSAERTGGSVSTLTIQRTQQEDSAVYLCASSFMGGEKLFFGSGTQLSVL.

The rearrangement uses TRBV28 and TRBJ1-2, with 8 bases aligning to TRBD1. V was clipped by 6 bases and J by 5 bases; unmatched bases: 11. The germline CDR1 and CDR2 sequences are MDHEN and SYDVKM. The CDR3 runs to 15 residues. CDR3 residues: CASSLRGQGQYGYTF. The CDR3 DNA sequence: TGTGCCAGCAGCCTCAGAGGACAGGGCCAATATGGCTACACCTTC.

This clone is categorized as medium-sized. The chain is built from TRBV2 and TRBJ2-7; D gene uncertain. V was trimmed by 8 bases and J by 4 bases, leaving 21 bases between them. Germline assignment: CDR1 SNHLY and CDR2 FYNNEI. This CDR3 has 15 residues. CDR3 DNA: TGTGCCAGCCTCCGGACGGAGATCGCCCCTTACGAGCAGTACTTC. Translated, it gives CASLRTEIAPYEQYF.

CDR3 nucleotide sequence: TGTGCCAGCCAGAATCCTGGAAACACCATATATTTT. As protein: CASQNPGNTIYF. The rearrangement joins TRBV6-1 to TRBJ1-3; D uncertain. Trimming took off 8 bases at V and 2 bases at J, with 7 bases between the two ends. From germline, CDR1 is MNHNS and CDR2 SASEGT. This CDR3 is built from 12 residues.

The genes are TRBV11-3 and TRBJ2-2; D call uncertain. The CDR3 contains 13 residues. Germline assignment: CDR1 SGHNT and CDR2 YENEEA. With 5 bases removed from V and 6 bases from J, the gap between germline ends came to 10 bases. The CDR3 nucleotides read TGTGCCAGCAGCCCCCAAGGTTCCGGGGAGCTGTTTTTT. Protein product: CASSPQGSGELFF.

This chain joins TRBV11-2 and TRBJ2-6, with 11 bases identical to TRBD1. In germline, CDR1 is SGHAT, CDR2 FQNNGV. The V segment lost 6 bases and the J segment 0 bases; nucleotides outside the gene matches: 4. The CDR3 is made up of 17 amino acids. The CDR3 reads CASRPGTGGSGANVLTF. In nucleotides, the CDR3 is TGTGCCAGCAGGCCCGGGACAGGGGGCTCTGGGGCCAACGTCCTGACTTTC.

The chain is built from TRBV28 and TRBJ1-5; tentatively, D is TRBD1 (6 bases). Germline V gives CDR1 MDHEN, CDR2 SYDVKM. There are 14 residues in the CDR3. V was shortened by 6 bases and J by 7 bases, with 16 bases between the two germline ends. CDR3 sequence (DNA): TGTGCCAGCAGGGGGGGCGGAGCCATACAGCCCCAGCATTTT. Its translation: CASRGGGAIQPQHF. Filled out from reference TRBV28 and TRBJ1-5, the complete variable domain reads DVKVTQSSRYLVKRTGEKVFLECVQDMDHENMFWYRQDPGLGLRLIYFSYDVKMKEKGDIPEGYSVSREKKERFSLILESASTNQTSMYLCASRGGGAIQPQHFGDGTRLSIL.

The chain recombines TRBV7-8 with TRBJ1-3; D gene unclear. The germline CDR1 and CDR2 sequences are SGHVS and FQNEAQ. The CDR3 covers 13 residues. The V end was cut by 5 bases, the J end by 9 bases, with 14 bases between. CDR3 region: CASSGRPGSTIYF. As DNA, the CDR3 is TGTGCCAGCAGCGGCCGCCCCGGGTCCACCATATATTTT.

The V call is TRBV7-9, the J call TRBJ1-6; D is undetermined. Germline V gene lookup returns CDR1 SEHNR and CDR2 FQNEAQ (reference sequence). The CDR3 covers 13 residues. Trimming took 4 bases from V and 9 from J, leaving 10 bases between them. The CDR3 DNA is TGTGCCAGCAGCTACCAAGGGCCTTCACCCCTCCACTTT. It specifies CASSYQGPSPLHF. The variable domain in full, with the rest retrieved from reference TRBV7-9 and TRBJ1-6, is DTGVSQNPRHKITKRGQNVTFRCDPISEHNRLYWYRQTLGQGPEFLTYFQNEAQLEKSRLLSDRFSAERPKGSFSTLEIQRTEQGDSAMYLCASSYQGPSPLHFGNGTRLTVT.